This T cell receptor (beta chain) was found in a study of T-cell memory formation after mild COVID-19. Whole-study results and caveats: SARS-CoV-2 specificity of second-wave clones peaking day 37 was unconfirmed.

The 5'RACE method, run with constant-segment primers, produced TCR alpha and TCR beta cDNA libraries (carrying sample barcodes and UMIs). TCRdb analysed the 5' RACE reads with MiXCR anew, one entry per CDR3 protein. This sample yields under 300,000 distinct CDR3 sequences, of which about 16% are seen a single time; 22% belongs to the top ten. In regard to this clonotype: The antigen remains unidentified.

V was shortened by 4 bases and J by 6 bases, with 9 bases between the two germline ends. Germline loops: CDR1 MNHEY, CDR2 SVGAGI. There are 13 residues in the CDR3. V usage is TRBV6-5 and J usage is TRBJ2-2, with no clear D. Sequences were obtained from PBMCs or a T cell subset sorted from them (not recorded which). The sequence derives from a man between 18 and 29 years old who had mild COVID-19 (a few samples of this study predate the infection). Cell type and time point are not known. The CDR3 reads CASSFGVPGELFF. The CDR3 DNA reads as TGTGCCAGCAGTTTTGGGGTCCCCGGGGAGCTGTTTTTT.